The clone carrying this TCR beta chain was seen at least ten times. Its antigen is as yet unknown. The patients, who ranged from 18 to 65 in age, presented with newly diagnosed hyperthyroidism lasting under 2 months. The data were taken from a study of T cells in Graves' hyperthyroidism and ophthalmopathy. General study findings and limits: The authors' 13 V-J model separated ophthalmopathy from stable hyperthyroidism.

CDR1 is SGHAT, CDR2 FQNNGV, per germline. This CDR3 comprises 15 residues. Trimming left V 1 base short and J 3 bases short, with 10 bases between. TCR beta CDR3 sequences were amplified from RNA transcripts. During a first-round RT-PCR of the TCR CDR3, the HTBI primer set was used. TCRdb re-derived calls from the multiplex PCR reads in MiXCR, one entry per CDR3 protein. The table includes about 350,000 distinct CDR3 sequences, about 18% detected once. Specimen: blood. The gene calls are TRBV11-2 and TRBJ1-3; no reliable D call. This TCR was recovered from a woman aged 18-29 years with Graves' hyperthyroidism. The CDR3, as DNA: TGTGCCAGCAGCTTAGGATTGGGGATTGGAAACACCATATATTTT. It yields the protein CASSLGLGIGNTIYF.